Each of the 8 T cell receptor beta chains below was sequenced from the same sample in a study of shared clonotypes between healthy human individuals. Assay used: immunoSEQ multiplex PCR; TCRdb lists only in-frame clones, some missing. The sample holds 2 million to 2.5 million clones, about 95% seen once. Naive CD8 cells comprised CD45RO-negative, CCR7-positively selected cells, excluding terminally differentiated effector memory CD45RA+ cells. Sequencing was performed on naive CD8+ T cells sorted from blood. These receptors came from a man aged 18 to 35 in good health.

This rearrangement joins TRBV4-1 to TRBJ2-5; 7 bases map to TRBD1. J gave up 2 bases and V 0 bases, and 3 bases lay outside the gene matches. Germline CDR1 MGHRA, CDR2 YSYEKL. The CDR3 contains 15 residues. The CDR3 loop is CASSQEGDSQETQYF. CDR3 nucleotides: TGCGCCAGCAGCCAAGAGGGGGACAGTCAAGAGACCCAGTACTTC.

This chain links TRBV30 with TRBJ2-5, with D possibly being TRBD1 (6 bases). The V and J ends lost 3 bases and 2 bases respectively, with 28 bases between them. The CDR3 sequence is 19 residues long. Germline V gene lookup returns CDR1 GTSNPN and CDR2 SVGIG (reference sequence). The DNA of the CDR3 is TGTGCCTGGAGCCCACCCGGGACACTCCCCGACCCTACTCAAGAGACCCAGTACTTC. It is translated as CAWSPPGTLPDPTQETQYF.

The chain has TRBV30 and TRBJ2-4; D is perhaps TRBD1 or TRBD2 (5 bases each). The CDR3 runs 17 residues. Germline CDR1 reads GTSNPN; CDR2 reads SVGIG (reference sequence). Deletions cut 2 bases from V and 0 bases from J, with 17 bases between. The CDR3 loop reads CAWSLPTGGVAKNIQYF. The CDR3 bases are TGTGCCTGGAGTTTACCGACTGGGGGTGTAGCCAAAAACATTCAGTACTTC.

The chain uses TRBV5-1 and TRBJ2-7; D is uncertain. Trimming took 0 bases from V and 5 from J, leaving 6 bases between them. The CDR3 is 12 residues long. Germline CDR1 is SGHRS and CDR2 is YFSETQ. Here the CDR3 DNA reads TGCGCCAGCAGCTTGGGTAACAACGAGCAGTACTTC. Translation: CASSLGNNEQYF.

The chain is built from TRBV7-9 and TRBJ2-1, with 10 bases matching TRBD2. CDR1 and CDR2 (germline): SEHNR, FQNEAQ (reference sequence). The CDR3 is 17 amino acids. Trimming at V came to 0 bases and at J to 0 bases, leaving 2 bases not matched to a gene. The CDR3, as DNA: TGTGCCAGCAGCTTAGCCCTAGCGGGAGTCTCCTACAATGAGCAGTTCTTC. Its translation: CASSLALAGVSYNEQFF.

Details on this clone: The same CDR3 also results from other DNA sequences found in this sample. The chain recombines TRBV2 with TRBJ2-3; the D is unclear. The CDR3 extends over 12 amino acids. Germline-derived CDR1 and CDR2 are SNHLY and FYNNEI. V lost 0 bases and J 3 bases, leaving 1 base between the germline ends. The CDR3 coding sequence is TGTGCCAGCAGTGAAGCAACAGATACGCAGTATTTT. Translating it yields CASSEATDTQYF.

Turning to this clone: Other DNA sequences in the sample encode the same CDR3. The chain is built from TRBV30 and TRBJ2-2; 8 bases are a match to TRBD1. CDR1 and CDR2 (germline): GTSNPN, SVGIG (reference sequence). After removal of 3 bases from V and 1 base from J, the junction contained 1 base not matched to a gene. The CDR3 is made up of 14 amino acids. The CDR3 sequence is CAWSGTGNTGELFF. The CDR3 DNA follows: TGTGCCTGGAGCGGGACAGGGAACACCGGGGAGCTGTTTTTT.

CDR3 amino acids: CASSPTSRVGYEQYF. CDR3 in DNA: TGCGCCAGCAGCCCCACTAGTCGGGTGGGCTACGAGCAGTACTTC. The V gene is TRBV4-3, the J gene TRBJ2-7, with a tentative D call TRBD2 (5 bases). CDR3 length: 15 amino acids. Germline-derived CDR1 and CDR2 are LGHNA and YSLEER. V was pared by 4 bases and J by 3 bases, with 16 bases between.